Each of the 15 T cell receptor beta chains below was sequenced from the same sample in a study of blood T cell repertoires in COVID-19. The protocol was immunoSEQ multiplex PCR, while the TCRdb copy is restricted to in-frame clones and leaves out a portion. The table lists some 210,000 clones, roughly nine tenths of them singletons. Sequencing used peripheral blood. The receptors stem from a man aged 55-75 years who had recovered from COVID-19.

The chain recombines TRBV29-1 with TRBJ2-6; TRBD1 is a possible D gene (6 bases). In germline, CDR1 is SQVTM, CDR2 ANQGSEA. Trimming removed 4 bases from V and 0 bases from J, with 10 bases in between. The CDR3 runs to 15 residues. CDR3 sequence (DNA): TGCAGCGTTGGGACAGACAACTCTGGGGCCAACGTCCTGACTTTC. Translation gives CSVGTDNSGANVLTF.

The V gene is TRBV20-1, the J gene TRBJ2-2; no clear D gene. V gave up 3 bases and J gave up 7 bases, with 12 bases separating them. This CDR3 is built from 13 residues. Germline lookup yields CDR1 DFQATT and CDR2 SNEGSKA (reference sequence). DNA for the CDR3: TGCAGTGCTAGTGCCTTGCGGAACGGGGAGCTGTTTTTT. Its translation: CSASALRNGELFF.

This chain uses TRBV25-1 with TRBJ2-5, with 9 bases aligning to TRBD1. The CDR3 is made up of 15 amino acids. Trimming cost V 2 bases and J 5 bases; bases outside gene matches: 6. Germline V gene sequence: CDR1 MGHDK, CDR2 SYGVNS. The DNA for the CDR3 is TGTGCCAGCAGTGAAAGGACAGGGGTTCTTGAGACCCAGTACTTC. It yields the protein CASSERTGVLETQYF.

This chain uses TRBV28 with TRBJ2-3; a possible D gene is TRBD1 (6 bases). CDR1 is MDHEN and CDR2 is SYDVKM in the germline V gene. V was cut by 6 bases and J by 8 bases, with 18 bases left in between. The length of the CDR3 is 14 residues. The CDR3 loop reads CASSHTGLEATQYF. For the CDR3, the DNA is TGTGCCAGCAGCCATACAGGGCTGGAGGCTACGCAGTATTTT.

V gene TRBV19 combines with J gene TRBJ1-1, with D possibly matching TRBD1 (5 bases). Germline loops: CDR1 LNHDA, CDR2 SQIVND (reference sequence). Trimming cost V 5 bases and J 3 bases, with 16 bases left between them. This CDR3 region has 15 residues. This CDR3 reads CASSDGSGLDTEAFF. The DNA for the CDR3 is TGTGCCAGTAGTGACGGATCAGGGCTGGACACTGAAGCTTTCTTT.

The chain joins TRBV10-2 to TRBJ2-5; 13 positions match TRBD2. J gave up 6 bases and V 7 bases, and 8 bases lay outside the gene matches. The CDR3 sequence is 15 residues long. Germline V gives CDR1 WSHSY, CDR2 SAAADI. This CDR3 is CASTDGLAGAKTQYF. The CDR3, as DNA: TGCGCCAGCACCGACGGACTAGCGGGAGCGAAGACCCAGTACTTC.

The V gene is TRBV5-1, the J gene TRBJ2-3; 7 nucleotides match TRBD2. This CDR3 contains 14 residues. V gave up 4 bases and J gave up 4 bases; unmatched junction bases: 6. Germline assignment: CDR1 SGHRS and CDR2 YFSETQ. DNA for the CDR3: TGCGCCAGCAGCACTGGCGCGGGGGCAGATACGCAGTATTTT. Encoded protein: CASSTGAGADTQYF.

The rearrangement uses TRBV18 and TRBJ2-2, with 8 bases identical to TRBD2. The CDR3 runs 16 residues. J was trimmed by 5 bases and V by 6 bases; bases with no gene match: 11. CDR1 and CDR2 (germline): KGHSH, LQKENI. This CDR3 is CASSQTSGLGTGELFF. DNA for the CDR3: TGTGCCAGCTCTCAAACTAGCGGCCTTGGGACCGGGGAGCTGTTTTTT.

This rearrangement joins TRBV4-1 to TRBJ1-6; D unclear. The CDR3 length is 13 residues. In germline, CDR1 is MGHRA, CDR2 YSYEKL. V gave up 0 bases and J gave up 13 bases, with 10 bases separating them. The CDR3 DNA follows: TGCGCCAGCAGCCAAGACCCCCACGGTCCCCTCCACTTT. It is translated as CASSQDPHGPLHF.

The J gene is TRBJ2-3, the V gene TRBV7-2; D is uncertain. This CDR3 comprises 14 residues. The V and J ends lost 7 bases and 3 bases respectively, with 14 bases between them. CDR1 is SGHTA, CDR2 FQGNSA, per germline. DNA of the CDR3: TGTGCCAGCAACGAAGGTCGGAGTACAGATACGCAGTATTTT. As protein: CASNEGRSTDTQYF. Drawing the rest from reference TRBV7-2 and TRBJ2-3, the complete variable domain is GAGVSQSPSNKVTEKGKDVELRCDPISGHTALYWYRQSLGQGLEFLIYFQGNSAPDKSGLPSDRFSAERTGGSVSTLTIQRTQQEDSAVYLCASNEGRSTDTQYFGPGTRLTVL.

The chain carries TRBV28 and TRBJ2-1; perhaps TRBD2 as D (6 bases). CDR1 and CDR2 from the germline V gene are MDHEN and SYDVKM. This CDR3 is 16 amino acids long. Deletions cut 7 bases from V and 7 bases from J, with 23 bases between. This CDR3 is CASTQSTALRGNEQFF. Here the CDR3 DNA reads TGTGCCAGCACCCAATCAACAGCTCTCCGGGGGAATGAGCAGTTCTTC.

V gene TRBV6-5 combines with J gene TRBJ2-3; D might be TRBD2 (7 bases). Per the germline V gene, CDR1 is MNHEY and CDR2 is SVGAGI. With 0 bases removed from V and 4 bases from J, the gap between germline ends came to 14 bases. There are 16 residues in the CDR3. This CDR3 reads CASSYSSRGGADTQYF. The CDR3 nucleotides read TGTGCCAGCAGTTACTCGAGCAGGGGAGGGGCAGATACGCAGTATTTT.

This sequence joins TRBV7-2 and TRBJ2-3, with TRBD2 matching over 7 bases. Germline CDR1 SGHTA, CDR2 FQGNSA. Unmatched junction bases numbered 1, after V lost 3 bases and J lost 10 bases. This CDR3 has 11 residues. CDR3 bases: TGTGCCAGCAGCTTGGGGAGGGCGCAGTATTTT. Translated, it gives CASSLGRAQYF. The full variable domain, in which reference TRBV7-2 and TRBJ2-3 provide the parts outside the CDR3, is GAGVSQSPSNKVTEKGKDVELRCDPISGHTALYWYRQSLGQGLEFLIYFQGNSAPDKSGLPSDRFSAERTGGSVSTLTIQRTQQEDSAVYLCASSLGRAQYFGPGTRLTVL.

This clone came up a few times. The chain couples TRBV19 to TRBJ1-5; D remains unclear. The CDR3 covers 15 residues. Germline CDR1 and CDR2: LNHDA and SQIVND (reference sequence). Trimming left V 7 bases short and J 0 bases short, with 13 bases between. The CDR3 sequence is CASNTAIHSNQPQHF. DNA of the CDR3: TGTGCCAGTAACACAGCCATCCATAGCAATCAGCCCCAGCATTTT. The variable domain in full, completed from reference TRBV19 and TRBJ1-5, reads DGGITQSPKYLFRKEGQNVTLSCEQNLNHDAMYWYRQDPGQGLRLIYYSQIVNDFQKGDIAEGYSVSREKKESFPLTVTSAQKNPTAFYLCASNTAIHSNQPQHFGDGTRLSIL.

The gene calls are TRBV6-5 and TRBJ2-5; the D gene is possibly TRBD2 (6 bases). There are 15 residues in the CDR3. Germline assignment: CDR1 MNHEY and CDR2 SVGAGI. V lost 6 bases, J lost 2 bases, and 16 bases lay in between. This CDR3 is CASRLKWDSQETQYF. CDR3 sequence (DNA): TGTGCCAGCAGGCTAAAGTGGGACTCACAAGAGACCCAGTACTTC.